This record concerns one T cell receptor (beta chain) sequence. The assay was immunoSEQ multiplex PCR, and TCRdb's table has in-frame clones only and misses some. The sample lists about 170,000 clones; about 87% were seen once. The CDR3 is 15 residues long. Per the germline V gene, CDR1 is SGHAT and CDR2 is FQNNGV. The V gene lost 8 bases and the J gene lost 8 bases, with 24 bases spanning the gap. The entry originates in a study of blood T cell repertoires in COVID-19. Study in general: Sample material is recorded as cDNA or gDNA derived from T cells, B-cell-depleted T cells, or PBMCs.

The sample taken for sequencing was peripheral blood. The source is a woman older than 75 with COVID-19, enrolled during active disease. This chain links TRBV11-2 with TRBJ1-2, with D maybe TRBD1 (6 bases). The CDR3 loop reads CASSKEGRGMEGYTF. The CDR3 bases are TGTGCCAGCTCCAAAGAGGGCAGGGGAATGGAGGGCTACACCTTC.